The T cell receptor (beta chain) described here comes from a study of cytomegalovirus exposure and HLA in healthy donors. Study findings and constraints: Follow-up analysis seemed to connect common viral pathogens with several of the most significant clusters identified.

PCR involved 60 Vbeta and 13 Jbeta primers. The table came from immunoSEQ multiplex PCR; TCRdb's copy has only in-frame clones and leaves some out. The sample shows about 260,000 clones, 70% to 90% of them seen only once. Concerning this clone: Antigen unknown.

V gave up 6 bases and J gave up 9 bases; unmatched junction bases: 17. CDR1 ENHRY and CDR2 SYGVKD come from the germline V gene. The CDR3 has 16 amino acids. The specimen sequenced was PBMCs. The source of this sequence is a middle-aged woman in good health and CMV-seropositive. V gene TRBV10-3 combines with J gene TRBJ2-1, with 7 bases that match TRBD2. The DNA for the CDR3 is TGTGCCATCAGAAGGTTGGCGGGAGAAGGTGACGGTGAGCAGTTCTTC. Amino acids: CAIRRLAGEGDGEQFF.